These T cell receptor beta chains were read from a single sample in a study of vaccination effects on CD4 cells after COVID-19. Method: immunoSEQ multiplex PCR; TCRdb's copy keeps in-frame clones and lacks some. The sample contains approximately 40,000 clones, roughly 70% of which appear only once. Their recognized antigens are unknown. Sequencing used CD4+ T cells from PBMCs cultured with SARS-CoV-2 spike peptides, obtained before COVID-19 vaccination. These receptors originate from a human donor who received a COVID-19 vaccine. Each CDR3 is given with its conserved first and last residue. The order of the fields is CDR3 protein, CDR3 DNA, J gene, D gene, clone size, V gene. A D gene is named only where the DNA matches it firmly. Not all rows give a size; the values are once, few, many and, for expanded clones, a class.

CDR3 protein: CASSSRQGLNEQYF; CDR3 DNA: TGTGCCAGCAGCTCTCGACAGGGGCTGAACGAGCAGTACTTC; J gene: TRBJ2-7; D gene: TRBD1; clone size: -; V gene: TRBV13
CDR3 protein: CASSPQGAGNEKLFF; CDR3 DNA: TGTGCCAGCAGTCCGCAGGGGGCAGGTAATGAAAAACTGTTTTTT; J gene: TRBJ1-4; D gene: TRBD1; clone size: -; V gene: TRBV6-5
CDR3 protein: CASRDPGTGNSPLHF; CDR3 DNA: TGTGCCAGTAGGGACCCCGGGACAGGGAATTCACCCCTCCACTTT; J gene: TRBJ1-6; D gene: TRBD1; clone size: -; V gene: TRBV19
CDR3 protein: CASRGGRANSPLHF; CDR3 DNA: TGTGCCAGCCGGGGGGGCAGGGCCAATTCACCCCTCCACTTT; J gene: TRBJ1-6; D gene: -; clone size: few; V gene: TRBV28
CDR3 protein: CASSQDRGGTQYF; CDR3 DNA: TGCGCCAGCAGCCAAGATAGGGGGGGGACGCAGTATTTT; J gene: TRBJ2-3; D gene: -; clone size: -; V gene: TRBV4-3
CDR3 protein: CASSFGQDATDTQYF; CDR3 DNA: TGTGCCAGCAGCTTCGGACAGGACGCCACAGATACGCAGTATTTT; J gene: TRBJ2-3; D gene: -; clone size: -; V gene: TRBV21-1
CDR3 protein: CAISEGGREKLFF; CDR3 DNA: TGTGCCATCAGTGAGGGGGGTCGGGAAAAACTGTTTTTT; J gene: TRBJ1-4; D gene: -; clone size: -; V gene: TRBV10-3
CDR3 protein: CSVDRGVPEAFF; CDR3 DNA: TGCAGCGTTGACAGGGGGGTCCCTGAAGCTTTCTTT; J gene: TRBJ1-1; D gene: TRBD1; clone size: few; V gene: TRBV29-1
CDR3 protein: CACPTQGYEQYF; CDR3 DNA: TGTGCCTGCCCGACCCAGGGCTACGAGCAGTACTTC; J gene: TRBJ2-7; D gene: -; clone size: -; V gene: TRBV30
CDR3 protein: CASSQDMAGVSYEQYF; CDR3 DNA: TGCGCCAGCAGCCAAGATATGGCGGGGGTGTCCTACGAGCAGTACTTC; J gene: TRBJ2-7; D gene: TRBD2; clone size: -; V gene: TRBV4-3
CDR3 protein: CASSLMGRPIGYGYTF; CDR3 DNA: TGTGCCAGCAGCTTGATGGGACGGCCCATTGGGTATGGCTACACCTTC; J gene: TRBJ1-2; D gene: -; clone size: -; V gene: TRBV7-2
CDR3 protein: CASSMTSGRAGTQYF; CDR3 DNA: TGTGCCAGCAGCATGACTAGCGGGAGGGCCGGGACCCAGTACTTC; J gene: TRBJ2-5; D gene: TRBD2; clone size: -; V gene: TRBV6-5
CDR3 protein: CASSPRGLAGRTDTQYF; CDR3 DNA: TGTGCCAGCAGTCCTAGGGGTCTAGCGGGGCGCACAGATACGCAGTATTTT; J gene: TRBJ2-3; D gene: TRBD2; clone size: -; V gene: TRBV27
CDR3 protein: CASSIPGQGGVNTEAFF; CDR3 DNA: TGTGCCAGTAGTATCCCGGGACAGGGAGGAGTGAACACTGAAGCTTTCTTT; J gene: TRBJ1-1; D gene: TRBD1; clone size: few; V gene: TRBV19
CDR3 protein: CASSYSGTGANYGYTF; CDR3 DNA: TGTGCCAGCAGTTACTCGGGGACCGGAGCTAACTATGGCTACACCTTC; J gene: TRBJ1-2; D gene: -; clone size: -; V gene: TRBV6-2/TRBV6-3
CDR3 protein: CASSLAGGRSNEKLFF; CDR3 DNA: TGTGCCAGCAGCTTAGCCGGGGGGCGGAGTAATGAAAAACTGTTTTTT; J gene: TRBJ1-4; D gene: -; clone size: -; V gene: TRBV7-8
CDR3 protein: CASSVDLYGYTF; CDR3 DNA: TGTGCCAGCAGTGTGGACCTCTATGGCTACACCTTC; J gene: TRBJ1-2; D gene: -; clone size: -; V gene: TRBV12-3/TRBV12-4
CDR3 protein: CASILDFGTDTQYF; CDR3 DNA: -; J gene: TRBJ2-3; D gene: -; clone size: -; V gene: TRBV6-5
CDR3 protein: CASSPPGQSNIQYF; CDR3 DNA: TGTGCCAGCTCACCACCGGGACAATCAAACATTCAGTACTTC; J gene: TRBJ2-4; D gene: -; clone size: -; V gene: TRBV18
CDR3 protein: CASRSGLAVQETQYF; CDR3 DNA: TGTGCCAGCAGATCGGGACTAGCGGTCCAAGAGACCCAGTACTTC; J gene: TRBJ2-5; D gene: TRBD2; clone size: once; V gene: TRBV27
CDR3 protein: CASSGGWGYEQYF; CDR3 DNA: TGTGCCAGCAGTGGGGGGTGGGGCTACGAGCAGTACTTC; J gene: TRBJ2-7; D gene: -; clone size: -; V gene: TRBV2
CDR3 protein: CASSDRPQTSGNTIYF; CDR3 DNA: TGCGCCAGCTCAGACAGACCCCAAACCTCTGGAAACACCATATATTTT; J gene: TRBJ1-3; D gene: -; clone size: -; V gene: TRBV5-1
CDR3 protein: CASSSAGRRVVDYGYTF; CDR3 DNA: TGTGCCAGCAGTTCGGCAGGGCGGCGCGTGGTGGACTATGGCTACACCTTC; J gene: TRBJ1-2; D gene: -; clone size: -; V gene: TRBV6-2/TRBV6-3
CDR3 protein: CSVRKANEKLFF; CDR3 DNA: TGCAGCGTTCGAAAGGCTAATGAAAAACTGTTTTTT; J gene: TRBJ1-4; D gene: -; clone size: -; V gene: TRBV29-1
CDR3 protein: CASRVSGRGNNEQFF; CDR3 DNA: TGTGCCAGCAGAGTAAGCGGGAGGGGAAACAATGAGCAGTTCTTC; J gene: TRBJ2-1; D gene: TRBD2; clone size: -; V gene: TRBV6-5
CDR3 protein: CASSVRGGADTQYF; CDR3 DNA: TGTGCCAGCAGCGTACGCGGGGGGGCGGATACGCAGTATTTT; J gene: TRBJ2-3; D gene: TRBD2; clone size: -; V gene: TRBV5-4
CDR3 protein: CASSFRGQGAPGEKLFF; CDR3 DNA: TGCGCCAGCAGCTTTCGGGGACAGGGGGCCCCCGGGGAAAAACTGTTTTTT; J gene: TRBJ1-4; D gene: TRBD1; clone size: -; V gene: TRBV5-1
CDR3 protein: CASSVGEGTIYF; CDR3 DNA: TGTGCCAGCAGCGTAGGGGAGGGCACCATATATTTT; J gene: TRBJ1-3; D gene: -; clone size: -; V gene: TRBV9
CDR3 protein: CASSYSGTGRKETQYF; CDR3 DNA: TGTGCCAGCAGTTACTCTGGGACAGGGAGAAAAGAGACCCAGTACTTC; J gene: TRBJ2-5; D gene: TRBD1; clone size: -; V gene: TRBV6-5
CDR3 protein: CASSWDNTEAFF; CDR3 DNA: TGTGCCAGCAGCTGGGACAACACTGAAGCTTTCTTT; J gene: TRBJ1-1; D gene: -; clone size: medium-sized; V gene: TRBV7-9
CDR3 protein: CASSQDLAELDQPQHF; CDR3 DNA: TGCGCCAGCAGCCAAGATCTAGCAGAACTGGATCAGCCCCAGCATTTT; J gene: TRBJ1-5; D gene: -; clone size: -; V gene: TRBV4-1
CDR3 protein: CASSGTGNGYTF; CDR3 DNA: TGTGCCAGCAGTGGGACAGGGAACGGCTACACCTTC; J gene: TRBJ1-2; D gene: TRBD1; clone size: few; V gene: TRBV6-6
CDR3 protein: CASSKGTSGDQETQYF; CDR3 DNA: TGTGCCAGCAGCAAGGGGACTAGCGGGGACCAAGAGACCCAGTACTTC; J gene: TRBJ2-5; D gene: TRBD2; clone size: once; V gene: TRBV9
CDR3 protein: CSATDRVRGNQPQHF; CDR3 DNA: TGCAGTGCTACTGACAGGGTGAGGGGCAATCAGCCCCAGCATTTT; J gene: TRBJ1-5; D gene: TRBD1; clone size: -; V gene: TRBV20-1
CDR3 protein: CAISASGPNTGELFF; CDR3 DNA: TGTGCCATCAGTGCAAGCGGGCCTAACACCGGGGAGCTGTTTTTT; J gene: TRBJ2-2; D gene: -; clone size: -; V gene: TRBV10-3
CDR3 protein: CASSYSQLYGYTF; CDR3 DNA: TGTGCCAGCAGTTACTCCCAGCTCTATGGCTACACCTTC; J gene: TRBJ1-2; D gene: -; clone size: -; V gene: TRBV6-5
CDR3 protein: CASSPPNTGGAYYGYTF; CDR3 DNA: TGTGCCAGCTCACCACCTAACACAGGGGGCGCGTACTATGGCTACACCTTC; J gene: TRBJ1-2; D gene: TRBD1; clone size: -; V gene: TRBV18
CDR3 protein: CAISEGSVYGYTF; CDR3 DNA: TGTGCCATCAGTGAGGGTAGTGTCTATGGCTACACCTTC; J gene: TRBJ1-2; D gene: -; clone size: -; V gene: TRBV10-3
CDR3 protein: CASSQDPGGHQPQHF; CDR3 DNA: TGTGCCAGCAGCCAAGATCCCGGGGGCCATCAGCCCCAGCATTTT; J gene: TRBJ1-5; D gene: -; clone size: -; V gene: TRBV3-1/TRBV3-2
CDR3 protein: CAWREGTGPNQPQHF; CDR3 DNA: TGTGCCTGGAGGGAAGGGACAGGCCCCAACCAGCCCCAGCATTTT; J gene: TRBJ1-5; D gene: TRBD1; clone size: once; V gene: TRBV30
CDR3 protein: CASSLDRWAARFF; CDR3 DNA: TGTGCCAGCAGTTTAGATCGGTGGGCAGCGCGGTTCTTC; J gene: TRBJ2-1; D gene: -; clone size: -; V gene: TRBV12-3/TRBV12-4